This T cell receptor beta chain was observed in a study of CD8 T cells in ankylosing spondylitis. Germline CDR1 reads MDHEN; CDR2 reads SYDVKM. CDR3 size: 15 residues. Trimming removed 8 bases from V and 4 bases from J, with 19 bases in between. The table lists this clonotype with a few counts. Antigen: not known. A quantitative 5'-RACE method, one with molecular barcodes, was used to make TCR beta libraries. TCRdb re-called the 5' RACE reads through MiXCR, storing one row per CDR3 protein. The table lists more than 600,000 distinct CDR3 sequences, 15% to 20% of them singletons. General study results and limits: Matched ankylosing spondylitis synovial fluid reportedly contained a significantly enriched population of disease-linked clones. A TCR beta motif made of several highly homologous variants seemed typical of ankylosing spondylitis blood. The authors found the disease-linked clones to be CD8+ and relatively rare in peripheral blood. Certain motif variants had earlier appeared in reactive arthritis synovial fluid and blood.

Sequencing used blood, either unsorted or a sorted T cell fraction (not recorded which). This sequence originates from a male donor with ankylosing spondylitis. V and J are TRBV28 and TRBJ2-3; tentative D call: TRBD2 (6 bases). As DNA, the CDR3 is TGTGCCAGCCCCCCGCCCGGGGGAGAGCCAGATACGCAGTATTTT. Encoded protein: CASPPPGGEPDTQYF.